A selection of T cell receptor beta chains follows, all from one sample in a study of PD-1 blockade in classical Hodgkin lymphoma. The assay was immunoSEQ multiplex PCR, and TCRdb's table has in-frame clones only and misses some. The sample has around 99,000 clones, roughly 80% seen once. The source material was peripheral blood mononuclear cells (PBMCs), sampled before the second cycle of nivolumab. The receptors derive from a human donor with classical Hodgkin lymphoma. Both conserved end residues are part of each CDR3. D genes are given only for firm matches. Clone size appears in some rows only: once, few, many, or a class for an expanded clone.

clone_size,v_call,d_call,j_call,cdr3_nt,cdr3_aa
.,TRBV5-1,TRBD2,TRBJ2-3,TGCGCCAGCAGCTTCGCAGCGGGAGGGCCAGGAGATACGCAGTATTTT,CASSFAAGGPGDTQYF
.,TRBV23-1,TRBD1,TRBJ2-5,TGCGCCAGCAGTTCACATAAGGGGCAGGGGGTCCAAGAGACCCAGTACTTC,CASSSHKGQGVQETQYF
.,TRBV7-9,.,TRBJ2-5,TGTGCCAGCAGCTTAGAACCCGGGGGTTTAAAAGAGACCCAGTACTTC,CASSLEPGGLKETQYF
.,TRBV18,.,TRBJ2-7,TGTGCCAGCTCGCCCTATGCGCCGGGGGCCTCCTACGAGCAGTACTTC,CASSPYAPGASYEQYF
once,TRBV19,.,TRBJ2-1,TGTGCCGCGGGGGCTAGGGATGAGCAGTTCTTC,CAAGARDEQFF
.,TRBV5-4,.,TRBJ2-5,TGTGCCAGCAGACCCGGGACGAAAGAGACCCAGTACTTC,CASRPGTKETQYF
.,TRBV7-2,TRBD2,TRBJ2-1,TGTGCCAGCAGCTTCGCCGCGGGAGTCGTAGGTGAGCAGTTCTTC,CASSFAAGVVGEQFF
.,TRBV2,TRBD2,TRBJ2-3,TGTGCCAGCAGTGAACTAGCGGGAAGGGGATCAGATACGCAGTATTTT,CASSELAGRGSDTQYF
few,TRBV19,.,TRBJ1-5,TGTGCCAGTAGTGGAGAGGGGGGCACGGGCAATCAGCCCCAGCATTTT,CASSGEGGTGNQPQHF
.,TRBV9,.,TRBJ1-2,TGTGCCAGCAGCGGGACGTTAACTAACTATGGCTACACCTTC,CASSGTLTNYGYTF
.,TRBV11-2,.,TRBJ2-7,TGTGCCAGCAGCCCGACCCTCTTTGGCGAGCAGTACTTC,CASSPTLFGEQYF
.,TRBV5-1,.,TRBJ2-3,TGCGCCAGCATGCAAGCGGTGGAGGATACGCAGTATTTT,CASMQAVEDTQYF
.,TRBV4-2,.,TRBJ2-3,TGTGCCAGCAGCCAAGGAGACGGGAGAGCAGATACGCAGTATTTT,CASSQGDGRADTQYF
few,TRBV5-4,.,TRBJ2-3,TGTGCCAGCAGCTTGCCTGGGGCGGATACGCAGTATTTT,CASSLPGADTQYF
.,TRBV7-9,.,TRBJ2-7,TGTGCCAGCAGCTTCGTTGGACGACTACGAACGGAGCAGTACTTC,CASSFVGRLRTEQYF
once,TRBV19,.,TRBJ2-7,TGTGCCAGTAGTATCGGCCAGGGCTACGAGCAGTACTTC,CASSIGQGYEQYF
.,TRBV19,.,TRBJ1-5,TGTGCCAGTAGCCTCCGCAGGGAACAGCCCCAGCATTTT,CASSLRREQPQHF
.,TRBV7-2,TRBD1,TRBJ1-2,TGTGCCAGCAGCCCCCCGACAGGGGATGTAGGTGGCTACACCTTC,CASSPPTGDVGGYTF
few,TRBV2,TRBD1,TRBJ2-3,TGTGCCAGCAGTAGCTGGACAGGGGTTGTGACAGATACGCAGTATTTT,CASSSWTGVVTDTQYF
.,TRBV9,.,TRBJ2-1,TGTGCCAGCAGCGTAGATGGCGGGACCTACAATGAGCAGTTCTTC,CASSVDGGTYNEQFF
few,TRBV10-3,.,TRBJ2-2,TGTGCCATCCAGGAGGGTCCGAACACCGGGGAGCTGTTTTTT,CAIQEGPNTGELFF
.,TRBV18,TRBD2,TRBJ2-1,TGTGCCAGCCTGGGACTAGCGGGAGGCAATGAGCAGTTCTTC,CASLGLAGGNEQFF
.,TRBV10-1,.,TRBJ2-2,TGCGCCAGCAACGACGACCCTCCCGGGGAGCTGTTTTTT,CASNDDPPGELFF
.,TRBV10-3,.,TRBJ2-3,TGTGCCATCAGTGTCAGGCCCAGCTTCTCCGATACGCAGTATTTT,CAISVRPSFSDTQYF
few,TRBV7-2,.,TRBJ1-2,TGTGCCAGCTCACCCGGGCCTGTGAACTATGGCTACACCTTC,CASSPGPVNYGYTF
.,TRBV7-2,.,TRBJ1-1,TGTGCCAGCAGCGTTACGAGGACCAGGGCTGAAGCTTTCTTT,CASSVTRTRAEAFF
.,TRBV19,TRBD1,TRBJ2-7,TGTGCCAGTAGTTCTCTGGACAGGGTCAACGAGCAGTACTTC,CASSSLDRVNEQYF
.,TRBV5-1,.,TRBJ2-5,TGCGCCAGCAGCTTTAGGGGCCCAGAGACCCAGTACTTC,CASSFRGPETQYF
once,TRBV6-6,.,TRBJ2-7,TGTGCCAGCAGTTACCGGACGACCTACGAGCAGTACTTC,CASSYRTTYEQYF
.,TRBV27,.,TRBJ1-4,TGTGCCAGCAGTAAACAGGGAGGGAGACTGTTTTTT,CASSKQGGRLFF
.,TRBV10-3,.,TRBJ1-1,TGTGCCATCAGTGAAAAGGGTGTGAACACTGAAGCTTTCTTT,CAISEKGVNTEAFF
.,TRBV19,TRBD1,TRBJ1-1,TGTGCCAGCGACAGGGGCACTGAAGCTTTCTTT,CASDRGTEAFF
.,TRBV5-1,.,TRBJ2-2,TGCGCCAGCAGCCCGCCGGAGGGCGGCCGGGAGCTGTTTTTT,CASSPPEGGRELFF
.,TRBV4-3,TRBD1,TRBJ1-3,TGCGCCAGCAGCCCCACAGGGGGCCACTCTGGAAACACCATATATTTT,CASSPTGGHSGNTIYF
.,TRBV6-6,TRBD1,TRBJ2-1,TGTGCCAGCAGAAGACAGGGCTCCTACAATGAGCAGTTCTTC,CASRRQGSYNEQFF
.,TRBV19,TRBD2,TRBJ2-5,TGTGCCAGTAGTATAGGAACTAGCGGGAGCATGGAGACCCAGTACTTC,CASSIGTSGSMETQYF
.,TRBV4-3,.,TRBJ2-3,TGCGCCAGCAGCCAAGATTTACTAGCCCGGCCGCAGTATTTT,CASSQDLLARPQYF
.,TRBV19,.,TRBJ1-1,TGTGCCAGTAGTCCGCGATACCGAGGGGCGAACACTGAAGCTTTCTTT,CASSPRYRGANTEAFF
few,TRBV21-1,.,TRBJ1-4,TGTGCCAGCAGCAAAGTTACGGGGTCTAAAGAAAAACTGTTTTTT,CASSKVTGSKEKLFF
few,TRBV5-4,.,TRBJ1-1,TGTGCCAGCAGCTTGGCACAGTCGAACACTGAAGCTTTCTTT,CASSLAQSNTEAFF
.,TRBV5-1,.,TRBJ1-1,TGCGCCAGCAGCTTATCTATGAACACTGAAGCTTTCTTT,CASSLSMNTEAFF
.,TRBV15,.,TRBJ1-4,TGTGCCACCAGCAGAGTAGCTTCTAATGAAAAACTGTTTTTT,CATSRVASNEKLFF
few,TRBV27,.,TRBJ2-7,TGTGCCACCCTAGGGGGGAATAGCTACGAGCAGTACTTC,CATLGGNSYEQYF
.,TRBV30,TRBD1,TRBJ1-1,TGTGCCTGGAGCCAGGGACAGTACACTGAAGCTTTCTTT,CAWSQGQYTEAFF
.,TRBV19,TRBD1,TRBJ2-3,TGTGCCAGTAGTACAACAGGGGGCGGCACAGATACGCAGTATTTT,CASSTTGGGTDTQYF
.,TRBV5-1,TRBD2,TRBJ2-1,TGCGCCAGCAGCTTGTATGCTAGCGGGAGTCCAGGAAACAATGAGCAGTTCTTC,CASSLYASGSPGNNEQFF
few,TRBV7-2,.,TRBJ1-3,TGTGCCAGCAGCCTACAGGCTCTCGACCTCTCTGGAAACACCATATATTTT,CASSLQALDLSGNTIYF